This T cell receptor (beta chain) was sequenced during a study of cytomegalovirus exposure and HLA in healthy donors. TCRdb's table, derived via immunoSEQ multiplex PCR, lists solely in-frame clones and lacks some. Altogether fewer than 200,000 clones are present, around nine tenths being singletons, with the ten largest covering 7.2%. Germline V lookup: CDR1 KGHSH, CDR2 LQKENI. V dropped 0 bases and J dropped 0 bases, with 11 bases sitting between them. The CDR3 spans 16 residues. Study-wide results and limits: Specificity of three CMV-associated chains for CMV antigens was verified in vitro. A list of roughly 180 TCR beta chains associated with cytomegalovirus was given. Generally TCR sequences proved uncommon, though certain public TCRs appeared in numerous donors.

About this clone itself: Its target is not known.

It was the approximately 120-subject validation cohort, separate from the approximately 620-subject first cohort, to which the donors belonged. This chain connects TRBV18 to TRBJ1-1, with D perhaps matching TRBD1 (5 bases). The sequence was collected from a man younger than 45 in good health and CMV-seropositive. Sequencing input: PBMCs. The CDR3 DNA is TGTGCCAGCTCACCACCGAGGGGATCACTGAACACTGAAGCTTTCTTT. Translated: CASSPPRGSLNTEAFF.